This T cell receptor (beta chain) was sequenced for a study of blood T cell repertoires in COVID-19. Authors' methods: Amplifying reference gene primers gave estimates of nucleated cell counts. Some clones are missing from TCRdb's copy, which holds only in-frame ones; the method was immunoSEQ multiplex PCR. V and J calls plus clone size are reproduced from that table; the DNA served to infer D and trimming. The table shows approximately 260,000 clones, with roughly 89% occurring only once. The CDR3 has 15 amino acids. V dropped 1 base and J dropped 0 bases, with 10 bases sitting between them. Per germline, CDR1 LGHDT and CDR2 YNNKEL (reference sequence).

The sample was peripheral blood. The TCR was taken from a middle-aged man with acute or convalescent COVID-19. The chain has TRBV3-1 (or the pseudogene TRBV3-2) and TRBJ2-7; D remains unclear. CDR3 protein: CASSQAAVPSYEQYF. The CDR3, as DNA: TGTGCCAGCAGCCAAGCCGCGGTACCCTCCTACGAGCAGTACTTC.